This T cell receptor beta chain was identified during a study of blood T cell repertoires in COVID-19. For the study at large: The United States, Italy and Spain supplied acute and convalescent COVID-19 samples. Sample material is recorded as cDNA or gDNA derived from T cells, B-cell-depleted T cells, or PBMCs.

This CDR3 has 13 amino acids. V lost 4 bases to trimming and J lost 4 bases, with 11 bases between them. Germline V lookup: CDR1 SEHNR, CDR2 FQNEAQ (reference sequence). Participant-given clinical history determined each cohort assignment. In the study's own analysis: Amplification with reference gene primers provided the estimates of nucleated cell counts. Using immunoSEQ multiplex PCR, the repertoire was profiled, and TCRdb retains in-frame clones only, with some absent. V, J and clone size were drawn from that table, and D and trimming were deduced from the DNA. The repertoire holds roughly 240,000 clones, with more than 70% as singletons.

The sequenced material came from PBMCs or T cells enriched from blood (not recorded which). This clonotype was sampled from a woman aged 40 to 55 with acute COVID-19. The J gene is TRBJ2-7, the V gene TRBV7-9; maybe TRBD1 (6 bases). The CDR3 sequence: CASSSTDSYEQYF. The CDR3 bases are TGTGCCAGCAGCTCCACGGACAGTTACGAGCAGTACTTC.